One and the same sample provided the 21 T cell receptor beta chains below, sequenced in a study of technical replicates of blood from a handful of donors. Using immunoSEQ multiplex PCR, the repertoire was profiled, and TCRdb retains in-frame clones only, with some absent. The profile covers more than 55,000 clones, with approximately 91% appearing a single time and roughly 5% taken by the ten largest. Sample: PBMCs. Every receptor here comes from a human donor in good health. Some clones in this sample may be carry-over from other donors' samples.

The chain joins TRBV6-1 to TRBJ1-5, with D possibly being TRBD1 (5 bases). The germline gives CDR1 MNHNS, CDR2 SASEGT. Deletions cut 6 bases from V and 4 bases from J, with 16 bases between. The CDR3 runs 15 residues. The CDR3 region is CASSPGLIRNQPQHF. The CDR3 DNA sequence: TGTGCCAGCAGCCCAGGGTTAATTCGGAATCAGCCCCAGCATTTT.

The chain uses TRBV6-1 and TRBJ2-1; 8 nucleotides agree with TRBD1. V lost 1 base, J lost 4 bases, and 3 bases stayed unmatched. CDR3 size: 15 residues. Germline values: CDR1 MNHNS, CDR2 SASEGT. This CDR3 reads CASSEGQGAYNEQFF. The DNA for the CDR3 is TGTGCCAGCAGTGAAGGGCAGGGGGCTTACAATGAGCAGTTCTTC.

The chain carries TRBV7-6 and TRBJ2-7; D is undetermined. The CDR3 contains 14 residues. Germline-derived CDR1 and CDR2 are SGHVS and FNYEAQ. Trimming took 4 bases from V and 2 from J, leaving 12 bases between them. The CDR3 spells CASSSVAPAYEQYF. CDR3 DNA: TGTGCCAGCAGCTCGGTAGCCCCAGCCTACGAGCAGTACTTC.

This clone showed up just once. V gene TRBV5-4 combines with J gene TRBJ1-2; 9 bases are shared with TRBD1. Per germline, CDR1 SGHNT and CDR2 YYREEE (reference sequence). The V gene end was trimmed by 4 bases and the J gene end by 5 bases; junction bases not matched to a gene: 9. The CDR3 consists of 15 residues. The CDR3: CASSPKDRGRYGYTF. The CDR3 nucleotides read TGTGCCAGCAGCCCTAAGGACAGGGGAAGGTATGGCTACACCTTC.

V is TRBV6-6 and J is TRBJ2-3; no definite D call. V lost 3 bases, J lost 6 bases, and 4 bases lay in between. Germline V gene lookup returns CDR1 MNHNY and CDR2 SVGAGI (reference sequence). The CDR3 extends over 11 amino acids. CDR3 in amino acids: CASSYGDTQYF. The CDR3 region has the DNA TGTGCCAGCAGTTATGGCGATACGCAGTATTTT.

This clone appeared a single time. The chain combines TRBV7-9 with TRBJ1-2; 7 bases are a match to TRBD1. V shed 4 bases and J 4 bases; nucleotides not matched to a gene: 9. The CDR3 length is 15 residues. Germline loops: CDR1 SEHNR, CDR2 FQNEAQ (reference sequence). As DNA, the CDR3 is TGTGCCAGCAGCTCACAGGGGTTCTCCTTCTATGGCTACACCTTC. Protein sequence: CASSSQGFSFYGYTF.

The V call is TRBV21-1, the J call TRBJ2-7; the table assigns TRBD1, which was not confirmed against the DNA. TRBV21-1 has pseudogene status. CDR3 length equals 16 residues. The CDR3 DNA follows: TGTGCCAGCAGCAAACTAAAGGGCAGGGGAGTTTACGAGCAGTACTTC. Residues: CASSKLKGRGVYEQYF.

The rearrangement links TRBV7-9 to TRBJ2-7; a possible D gene is TRBD2 (5 bases). V lost 5 bases and J lost 3, with 8 bases in between. CDR1 and CDR2 from the germline V gene are SEHNR and FQNEAQ (reference sequence). The CDR3 runs to 12 residues. Written as DNA, the CDR3 is TGTGCCAGCAGCGGGAGCGGCTACGAGCAGTACTTC. Residues: CASSGSGYEQYF.

The chain joins TRBV30 to TRBJ1-2; D is undetermined. From germline, CDR1 is GTSNPN and CDR2 SVGIG (reference sequence). V dropped 1 base and J dropped 8 bases, with 11 bases sitting between them. This CDR3 contains 12 residues. The CDR3 DNA follows: TGTGCCTGGAGTGGTGGGCCACGCGGCTACACCTTC. Protein: CAWSGGPRGYTF.

This sequence joins TRBV4-2 and TRBJ2-6; TRBD1 aligns across 10 bases. The CDR3 runs to 18 residues. V lost 1 base, J lost 0 bases, and 3 bases stayed unmatched. Germline loops: CDR1 LGHNA, CDR2 YNFKEQ. The CDR3 DNA is TGTGCCAGCAGCCAAGCGGGACAGGGGCTCTCTGGGGCCAACGTCCTGACTTTC. Its translation: CASSQAGQGLSGANVLTF.

The chain has TRBV7-3 and TRBJ2-1; 10 bases agree with TRBD2. There are 15 residues in the CDR3. Germline CDR1 is SGHTA and CDR2 is FQGTGA. After removal of 5 bases from V and 0 bases from J, the junction contained 1 base not matched to a gene. The CDR3 region has the DNA TGTGCCAGCAGCCCTAGCGGGAGCTCCTACAATGAGCAGTTCTTC. Its translation is CASSPSGSSYNEQFF.

The chain uses TRBV6-4 and TRBJ1-5, with a possible D match to TRBD1 (5 bases). The ends were cut back, 0 bases at V and 0 bases at J, with 15 bases in the middle. The germline CDR1 and CDR2 sequences are MRHNA and SNTAGT. The CDR3 spans 18 residues. The CDR3 bases are TGTGCCAGCAGTGACTCGACGGGACGGACTAATAGCAATCAGCCCCAGCATTTT. It specifies CASSDSTGRTNSNQPQHF.

This clone has just a few counts. This chain connects TRBV11-1 to TRBJ1-2; 7 bases map to TRBD1. The germline CDR1 and CDR2 sequences are SGHAT and FQDESV (reference sequence). Germline trimming cut 2 bases from V and 5 bases from J; bases unmatched to any gene: 11. This CDR3 contains 16 residues. In DNA form, the CDR3 reads TGTGCCAGCAGCTTATTCTACGTTCCAGGGGGATATGGCTACACCTTC. Residues: CASSLFYVPGGYGYTF.

This clone appeared once. J is TRBJ1-6 and V is TRBV10-3; D gene unclear. Germline V gene data show CDR1 as ENHRY and CDR2 as SYGVKD. There are 14 residues in the CDR3. With 2 bases removed from V and 9 bases from J, the gap between germline ends came to 11 bases. CDR3 residues: CAISEAQTTSPLHF. The CDR3 nucleotides read TGTGCCATCAGTGAGGCACAGACCACTTCACCCCTCCACTTT.

This clone was counted once. The chain combines TRBV29-1 with TRBJ1-1, with TRBD1 as a possible D gene (5 bases). Between the trimmed V and J ends, which lost 4 bases and 4 bases, there was a span of 10 bases. This CDR3 has 12 amino acids. The V gene's germline CDR1 is SQVTM and CDR2 ANQGSEA. CDR3 nucleotides: TGCAGCGTTGGAGGGGAGGGCACTGAAGCTTTCTTT. Translated, it gives CSVGGEGTEAFF. The full variable domain, its missing parts supplied by reference TRBV29-1 and TRBJ1-1, is SAVISQKPSRDICQRGTSLTIQCQVDSQVTMMFWYRQQPGQSLTLIATANQGSEATYESGFVIDKFPISRPNLTFSTLTVSNMSPEDSSIYLCSVGGEGTEAFFGQGTRLTVV.

The rearrangement uses TRBV4-1 and TRBJ1-3; 9 nucleotides line up with TRBD1. The CDR3 has 15 residues. J gave up 3 bases and V 4 bases, and 4 bases lay outside the gene matches. Looked up from germline, CDR1 is MGHRA and CDR2 is YSYEKL. CDR3 sequence reads: CASSPTGGYGNTIYF. CDR3 in DNA: TGCGCCAGCAGCCCGACAGGGGGATATGGAAACACCATATATTTT.

The V gene is TRBV4-2, the J gene TRBJ2-1; no definite D call. The CDR3 sequence is 15 residues long. Per the germline V gene, CDR1 is LGHNA and CDR2 is YNFKEQ. Trimming took 0 bases from V and 8 from J, leaving 14 bases between them. CDR3 in amino acids: CASSQDYRTADEQFF. As DNA, the CDR3 is TGTGCCAGCAGCCAAGACTATCGCACCGCGGATGAGCAGTTCTTC.

The chain employs TRBV6-1 and TRBJ2-1, with TRBD2 as a possible D gene (5 bases). V dropped 4 bases and J dropped 8 bases, with 6 bases sitting between them. The CDR3 length is 11 residues. From germline, CDR1 is MNHNS and CDR2 SASEGT. The CDR3 DNA reads as TGTGCCAGCAGTGTGAGGGATGAGCAGTTCTTC. Protein product: CASSVRDEQFF.

The gene calls are TRBV4-3 and TRBJ2-1; D unclear. Germline V lookup: CDR1 LGHNA, CDR2 YSLEER. With 0 bases removed from V and 5 bases from J, the gap between germline ends came to 11 bases. This CDR3 spans 15 amino acids. The CDR3 DNA sequence: TGCGCCAGCAGCCAAGACTCCCTAGTTGACAATGAGCAGTTCTTC. This codes for CASSQDSLVDNEQFF.

With respect to this clone: One end of the junction varies from germline; a read error may be responsible. Within the sample, other DNA sequences also encode this same CDR3. The chain has TRBV18 and TRBJ1-1; no clear D gene. The CDR3 runs to 14 residues. Germline V CDR1 and CDR2: KGHSH, LQKENI. CDR3 sequence: CASSPLEGNTEAFF. The DNA of the CDR3 is TGTGCCAGCTCCCCACTGGAGGGGAACACTGAAGCTTTCTTT. The whole variable domain, filled in from reference TRBV18 and TRBJ1-1, reads NAGVMQNPRHLVRRRGQEARLRCSPMKGHSHVYWYRQLPEEGLKFMVYLQKENIIDESGMPKERFSAEFPKEGPSILRIQQVVRGDSAAYFCASSPLEGNTEAFFGQGTRLTVV.

The chain links TRBV7-9 to TRBJ2-7; TRBD1 is a possible D gene (5 bases). V lost 0 bases and J 1 base, leaving 10 bases between the germline ends. In germline, CDR1 is SEHNR, CDR2 FQNEAQ (reference sequence). This CDR3 is built from 15 residues. The CDR3, as DNA: TGTGCCAGCAGCTTAGCTGCAGGGCTTTCCTACGAGCAGTACTTC. Residues: CASSLAAGLSYEQYF.